The rows below give T cell receptor beta chains drawn from one sample of a study of shared clonotypes between healthy human individuals. The data were produced by immunoSEQ multiplex PCR, yet TCRdb's version contains in-frame clones alone and is incomplete. In the table there are roughly 2,000,000 clones, about 94% of which are singletons. The specimen sequenced was naive CD8+ T cells sorted from blood. These receptor sequences come from a man aged 18 to 29 in good health. Each CDR3 is given with its conserved first and last residue. D genes are given only for firm matches. Rows may omit the clone size; those that give it use once, few, many or a size class.

J,V,D,size,DNA,CDR3
TRBJ2-1,TRBV4-1,TRBD2,.,TGCGCCAGCAGCCAAGGATCCGGGGGGTACAATGAGCAGTTCTTC,CASSQGSGGYNEQFF
TRBJ2-7,TRBV13,.,.,TGTGCCAGCAGTTTAAATTCCTACGAGCAGTACTTC,CASSLNSYEQYF
TRBJ2-7,TRBV6-6,.,.,TGTGCCAGCAGTTACCACCCGGAGGCAGCCTACGAGCAGTACTTC,CASSYHPEAAYEQYF
TRBJ1-1,TRBV19,.,.,TGTGCCAGTAGTACCTTACAGGACACTGAAGCTTTCTTT,CASSTLQDTEAFF
TRBJ2-2,TRBV4-1,.,.,TGCGCCAGCAGCCAAGATCTGTCAGACACCGGGGAGCTGTTTTTT,CASSQDLSDTGELFF
TRBJ2-7,TRBV2,.,.,TGTGCCAGCAGTGAAAGAGGGTTACCCTACGAGCAGTACTTC,CASSERGLPYEQYF
TRBJ2-7,TRBV5-1,.,.,TGCGCCAGCAGCTTGGCAGGGGTGGTATACGAGCAGTACTTC,CASSLAGVVYEQYF
TRBJ2-7,TRBV27,TRBD1,.,TGTGCCAGCAGTCCGGGACAGGGAGGCTACGAGCAGTACTTC,CASSPGQGGYEQYF
TRBJ2-6,TRBV4-1,TRBD2,once,TGCGCCAGCAGCCAAGCCCGGGGGGCTGGGGCCAACGTCCTGACTTTC,CASSQARGAGANVLTF
TRBJ2-1,TRBV4-3,.,once,TGCGCCAGCAGCCAATACTGGGCAGGGCACAATGAGCAGTTCTTC,CASSQYWAGHNEQFF
TRBJ1-4,TRBV9,TRBD1,.,TGTGCCAGCAGCTCCGGGACAGGGCTGGAAAAACTGTTTTTT,CASSSGTGLEKLFF
TRBJ2-1,TRBV30,TRBD2,.,TGTGCCTGGAGTGTACGGGAGGCGATCTACAATGAGCAGTTCTTC,CAWSVREAIYNEQFF
TRBJ2-5,TRBV6-5,.,.,TGTGCCAGCAGTTACTCCGAATACGGGGGAGAAGAGACCCAGTACTTC,CASSYSEYGGEETQYF
TRBJ2-7,TRBV6-1,.,.,TGTGCCAGCAGTTCCCGGGACAAGAGCTCCTACGAGCAGTACTTC,CASSSRDKSSYEQYF
TRBJ2-1,TRBV2,TRBD2,.,TGTGCCAGCAACGACGGGGGGATCCTCTACAATGAGCAGTTCTTC,CASNDGGILYNEQFF
TRBJ2-5,TRBV7-9,TRBD2,.,TGTGCCAGCAGCTTAGTCTCCGTCGGGAGGGGGCAAGAGACCCAGTACTTC,CASSLVSVGRGQETQYF
TRBJ1-5,TRBV6-4,.,.,TGTGCCAGCAGTGACACTGGGGCTGGCAGTCAGCCCCAGCATTTT,CASSDTGAGSQPQHF
TRBJ2-7,TRBV9,.,once,TGTGCCAGCAGCGCCGGGACCGTCGGCGAGCAGTACTTC,CASSAGTVGEQYF
TRBJ1-1,TRBV5-6,.,once,TGTGCCAGCAGCTTGCCCCAGGGAATTGCTGAAGCTTTCTTT,CASSLPQGIAEAFF
TRBJ2-1,TRBV7-6,.,.,TGTGCCAGCAGCTTATACGCGGTCAACAATGAGCAGTTCTTC,CASSLYAVNNEQFF
TRBJ2-2,TRBV7-9,TRBD2,.,TGTGCCAGCAGCTCCCCCGGACTAGCGGGGGGTCCGAACACCGGGGAGCTGTTTTTT,CASSSPGLAGGPNTGELFF
TRBJ2-1,TRBV30,.,.,TGTGCCTGGAGTGCCGGGGCCGGGTTGGCCTACAATGAGCAGTTCTTC,CAWSAGAGLAYNEQFF
TRBJ2-2,TRBV7-3,.,.,TGTGCCAGCAGTTCCAATATCCCCGGGGGGGAGCTGTTTTTT,CASSSNIPGGELFF
TRBJ2-2,TRBV7-3,.,.,TGTGCCAGCAGCGCCCACTCGCAGGGCACCGGGGAGCTGTTTTTT,CASSAHSQGTGELFF
TRBJ1-5,TRBV11-2,.,.,TGTGCCAGCAGCCCTCGACGGGGCCAGCCCCAGCATTTT,CASSPRRGQPQHF
TRBJ2-7,TRBV19,TRBD2,.,TGTGCCAGTAGTCCCCTAGCGGGAGCGTACGAGCAGTACTTC,CASSPLAGAYEQYF
TRBJ2-7,TRBV5-1,.,.,TGCGCCAGCAGCCCAACCGGGGACGGAGCCTACGAGCAGTACTTC,CASSPTGDGAYEQYF
TRBJ1-1,TRBV13,.,.,TGTGCCAGCAGCTCGGCCGGTACAGGGACCACTGAAGCTTTCTTT,CASSSAGTGTTEAFF
TRBJ1-2,TRBV4-1,.,.,TGCGCCAGCTCGGATGCAATGGGCTACACCTTC,CASSDAMGYTF
TRBJ2-2,TRBV6-5,.,.,TGTGCCAGCAGTTATTCTGCCAGGGGCAACACCGGGGAGCTGTTTTTT,CASSYSARGNTGELFF
TRBJ1-4,TRBV30,.,.,TGTGCCTGGAGTGTACCCATAGCAACTAATGAAAAACTGTTTTTT,CAWSVPIATNEKLFF
TRBJ2-6,TRBV4-3,.,.,TGCGCCAGCAGCCAAGATGAGCCGTTTAACTCTGGGGCCAACGTCCTGACTTTC,CASSQDEPFNSGANVLTF
TRBJ2-5,TRBV7-9,.,.,TGTGCCAGCAGTCAGGAGAACCAAGAGACCCAGTACTTC,CASSQENQETQYF
TRBJ1-1,TRBV5-1,.,.,TGCGCCAGCAGCTTAACTAGGGAAATGAACACTGAAGCTTTCTTT,CASSLTREMNTEAFF
TRBJ2-2,TRBV4-3,TRBD2,once,TGCGCCAGCAGCCAAGATAGGCTAGCGGGGCCGAACACCGGGGAGCTGTTTTTT,CASSQDRLAGPNTGELFF
TRBJ1-2,TRBV10-3,TRBD1,.,TGTGCCATCATTTTGGGCAGGGGGCGAGTCGACTATGGCTACACCTTC,CAIILGRGRVDYGYTF
TRBJ2-2,TRBV10-3,.,once,TGTGCCATCAGTGAACTGGACCGGGCCGGGGAGCTGTTTTTT,CAISELDRAGELFF
TRBJ2-6,TRBV4-3,.,.,TGCGCCAGCAGCCAAGATTTTGCCCAAAACTCTGGGGCCAACGTCCTGACTTTC,CASSQDFAQNSGANVLTF
TRBJ2-7,TRBV5-4,TRBD1,.,TGTGCCAGCAGCAAGGACAGGAGCTCCTACGAGCAGTACTTC,CASSKDRSSYEQYF
TRBJ1-2,TRBV28,TRBD1,.,TGTGCCAGCAGTCCAGGGACAGGGTCAATCTATGGCTACACCTTC,CASSPGTGSIYGYTF
TRBJ2-7,TRBV30,TRBD1,.,TGTGCCTGGAGTGGGACAGGGACTCCCTACGAGCAGTACTTC,CAWSGTGTPYEQYF
TRBJ1-1,TRBV6-1,TRBD1,.,TGTGCCAGCAGTGAATACAGGGGGCGCGGGACTGAAGCTTTCTTT,CASSEYRGRGTEAFF
TRBJ2-1,TRBV19,.,once,TGTGCCAGTAGTATAGCAACAGGCGCTCAGTTCTTC,CASSIATGAQFF
TRBJ2-7,TRBV5-1,TRBD1,once,TGCGCCAGCAGCTCCGCGGGCGGGACAGGGGGTCCCTACGAGCAGTACTTC,CASSSAGGTGGPYEQYF
TRBJ1-6,TRBV10-3,.,.,TGTGCCATCAGTGAGCTGGAGAGCTCCTATAATTCACCCCTCCACTTT,CAISELESSYNSPLHF
TRBJ2-1,TRBV4-1,TRBD2,.,TGCGCCAGCAGACTTACTAGCGGGATTTCTAATGAGCAGTTCTTC,CASRLTSGISNEQFF
TRBJ2-1,TRBV28,.,.,TGTGCCAGCAGCCTAGGCGAGCAGTTCTTC,CASSLGEQFF
TRBJ2-3,TRBV6-1,TRBD1,once,TGTGCCAGCAGTGGGACAGGGCGGGTCACAGATACGCAGTATTTT,CASSGTGRVTDTQYF
TRBJ2-7,TRBV7-9,.,few,TGTGCCAGCAGCCGTGGAGCCCACGAGCAGTACTTC,CASSRGAHEQYF
TRBJ2-2,TRBV7-9,TRBD2,once,TGTGCCAGCAGCGTGCTAGCGGGAGATTCCGGGGAGCTGTTTTTT,CASSVLAGDSGELFF
TRBJ2-5,TRBV6-5,.,.,TGTGCCAGCAGCAGACTCGGCCGGGAGACCCAGTACTTC,CASSRLGRETQYF
TRBJ1-1,TRBV4-3,.,.,TGCGCCAGCAGCCAAGAGTTGGCAGTTACGATGAACACTGAAGCTTTCTTT,CASSQELAVTMNTEAFF
TRBJ2-6,TRBV28,.,.,TGTGCCAGCAGTGCTGGGCAGGGGAGCGAAGAGGCCTCTGGGGCCAACGTCCTGACTTTC,CASSAGQGSEEASGANVLTF